This T cell receptor (beta chain) stems from a study of cytomegalovirus exposure and HLA in healthy donors. In the PCR, 60 Vbeta and 13 Jbeta primers were used. The protocol was immunoSEQ multiplex PCR, while the TCRdb copy is restricted to in-frame clones and leaves out a portion. Of approximately 190,000 clones in the sample, about 85% were seen once. The CDR3 runs to 14 residues. Trimming cost V 3 bases and J 5 bases, with 11 bases left between them. In germline, CDR1 is MDHEN, CDR2 SYDVKM. This chain connects TRBV28 to TRBJ1-5, with D uncertain. The source of this sequence is a boy aged 2-15 years in good health and CMV-seronegative. The sequenced sample consisted of PBMCs. The CDR3 bases are TGTGCCAGCAGTTTCTTTGGCAGTGATCAGCCCCAGCATTTT. Amino acid sequence: CASSFFGSDQPQHF.